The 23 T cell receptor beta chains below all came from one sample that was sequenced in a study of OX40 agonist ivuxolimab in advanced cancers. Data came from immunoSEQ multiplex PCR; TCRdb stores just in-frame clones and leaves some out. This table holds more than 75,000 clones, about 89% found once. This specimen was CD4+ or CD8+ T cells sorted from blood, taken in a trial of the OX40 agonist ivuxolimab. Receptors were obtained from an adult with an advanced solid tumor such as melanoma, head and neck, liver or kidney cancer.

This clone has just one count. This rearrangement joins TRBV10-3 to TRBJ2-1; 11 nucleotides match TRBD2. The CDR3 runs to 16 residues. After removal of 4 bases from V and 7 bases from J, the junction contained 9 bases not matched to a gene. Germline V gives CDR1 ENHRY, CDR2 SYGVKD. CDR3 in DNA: TGTGCCATCAGTGTAACGCTAGCGGGAGGCCAAAATGAGCAGTTCTTC. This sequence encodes CAISVTLAGGQNEQFF.

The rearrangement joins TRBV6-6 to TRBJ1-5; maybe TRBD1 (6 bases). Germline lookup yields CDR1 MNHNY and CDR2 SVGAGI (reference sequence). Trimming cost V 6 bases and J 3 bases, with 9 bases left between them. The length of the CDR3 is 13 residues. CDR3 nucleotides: TGTGCCAGCAGCAGGGACAACAATCAGCCCCAGCATTTT. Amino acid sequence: CASSRDNNQPQHF.

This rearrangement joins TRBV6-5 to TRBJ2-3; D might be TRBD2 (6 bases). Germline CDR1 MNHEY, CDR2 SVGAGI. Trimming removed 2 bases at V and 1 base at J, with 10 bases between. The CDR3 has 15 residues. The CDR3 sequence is CASSYGGLGTDTQYF. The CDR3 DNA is TGTGCCAGCAGTTACGGGGGACTCGGCACAGATACGCAGTATTTT.

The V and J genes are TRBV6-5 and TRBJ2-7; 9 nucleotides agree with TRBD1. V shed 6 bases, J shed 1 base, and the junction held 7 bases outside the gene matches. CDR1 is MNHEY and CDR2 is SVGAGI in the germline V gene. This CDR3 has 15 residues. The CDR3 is CASSPTGGGSYEQYF. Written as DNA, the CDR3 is TGTGCCAGCAGCCCAACAGGGGGCGGTTCCTACGAGCAGTACTTC.

The CDR3 is CASSLRYSNQPQHF. The CDR3 DNA sequence: TGTGCCAGCAGCTTACGTTATAGCAATCAGCCCCAGCATTTT. This rearrangement joins TRBV11-3 to TRBJ1-5, with unresolved D. The CDR3 is made up of 14 amino acids. In germline, CDR1 is SGHNT, CDR2 YENEEA. V lost 2 bases to trimming and J lost 0 bases, with 5 bases between them. The variable domain in full, completed from reference TRBV11-3 and TRBJ1-5, reads EAGVVQSPRYKIIEKKQPVAFWCNPISGHNTLYWYLQNLGQGPELLIRYENEEAVDDSQLPKDRFSAERLKGVDSTLKIQPAELGDSAVYLCASSLRYSNQPQHFGDGTRLSIL.

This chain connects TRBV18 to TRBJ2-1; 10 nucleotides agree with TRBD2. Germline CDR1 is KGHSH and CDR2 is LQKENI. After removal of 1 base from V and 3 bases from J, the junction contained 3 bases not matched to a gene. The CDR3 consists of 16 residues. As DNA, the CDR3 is TGTGCCAGCTCACCACAAGCGGGAGGGCTCTACAATGAGCAGTTCTTC. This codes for CASSPQAGGLYNEQFF.

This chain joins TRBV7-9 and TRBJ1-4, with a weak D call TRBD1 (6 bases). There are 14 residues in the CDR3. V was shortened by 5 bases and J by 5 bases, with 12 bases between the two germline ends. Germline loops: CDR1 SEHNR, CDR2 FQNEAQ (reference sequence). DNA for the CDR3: TGTGCCAGCAGCCGGGCGGGGGCCAATGAAAAACTGTTTTTT. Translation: CASSRAGANEKLFF.

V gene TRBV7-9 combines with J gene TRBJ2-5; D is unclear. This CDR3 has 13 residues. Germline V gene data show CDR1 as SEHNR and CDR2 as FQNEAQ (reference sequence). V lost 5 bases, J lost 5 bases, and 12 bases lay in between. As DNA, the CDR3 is TGTGCCAGCAGCCTCCCACAGTTGGAGACCCAGTACTTC. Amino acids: CASSLPQLETQYF.

The CDR3 protein is CSVTRDAREGAEAFF. DNA for the CDR3: TGCAGCGTTACCCGGGACGCTCGGGAGGGTGCTGAAGCTTTCTTT. The V and J genes are TRBV29-1 and TRBJ1-1; a possible D gene is TRBD1 (5 bases). The germline CDR1 and CDR2 sequences are SQVTM and ANQGSEA. The CDR3 runs to 15 residues. V lost 5 bases and J lost 6, with 22 bases in between.

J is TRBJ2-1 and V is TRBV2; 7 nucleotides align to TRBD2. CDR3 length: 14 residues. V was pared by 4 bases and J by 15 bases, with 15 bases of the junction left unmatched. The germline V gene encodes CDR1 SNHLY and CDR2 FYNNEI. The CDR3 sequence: CASSGLGTNLVLFF. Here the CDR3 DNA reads TGTGCCAGCAGTGGCCTCGGGACTAACCTCGTACTGTTCTTC.

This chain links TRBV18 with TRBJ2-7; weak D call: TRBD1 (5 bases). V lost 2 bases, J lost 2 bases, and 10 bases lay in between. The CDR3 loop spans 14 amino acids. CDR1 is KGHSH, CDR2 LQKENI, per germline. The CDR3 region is CASSPTQGAYEQYF. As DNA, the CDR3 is TGTGCCAGCTCACCAACCCAAGGGGCCTACGAGCAGTACTTC.

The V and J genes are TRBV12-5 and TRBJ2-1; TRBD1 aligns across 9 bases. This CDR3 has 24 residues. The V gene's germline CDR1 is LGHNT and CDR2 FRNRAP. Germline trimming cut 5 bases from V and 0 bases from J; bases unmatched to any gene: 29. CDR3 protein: CASGPVNRGRPGGVDRRSYNEQFF. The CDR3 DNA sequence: TGTGCTAGTGGTCCGGTAAACAGGGGGCGGCCCGGAGGGGTCGACCGTCGCTCCTACAATGAGCAGTTCTTC.

In DNA, the CDR3 is TGTGCCAGCAGCTTGGCCTGGATGTTGGGGAACAATGAGCAGTTCTTC. It encodes CASSLAWMLGNNEQFF. The genes are TRBV5-5 and TRBJ2-1; D call uncertain. The ends were cut back, 0 bases at V and 5 bases at J, with 15 bases in the middle. Germline CDR1 SGHKS, CDR2 YYEKEE (reference sequence). The CDR3 is 16 residues long.

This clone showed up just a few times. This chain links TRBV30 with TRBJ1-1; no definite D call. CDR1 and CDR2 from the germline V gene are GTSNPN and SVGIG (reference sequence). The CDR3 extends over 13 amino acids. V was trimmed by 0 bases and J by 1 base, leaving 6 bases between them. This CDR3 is CAWSVRANTEAFF. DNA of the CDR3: TGTGCCTGGAGTGTGAGGGCGAACACTGAAGCTTTCTTT.

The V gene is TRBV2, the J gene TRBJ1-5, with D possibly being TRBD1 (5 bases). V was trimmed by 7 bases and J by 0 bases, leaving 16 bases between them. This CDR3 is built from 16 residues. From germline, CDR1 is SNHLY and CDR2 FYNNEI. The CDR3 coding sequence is TGTGCCAGCAACCCGGGACGCCAAGCTAGCAATCAGCCCCAGCATTTT. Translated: CASNPGRQASNQPQHF.

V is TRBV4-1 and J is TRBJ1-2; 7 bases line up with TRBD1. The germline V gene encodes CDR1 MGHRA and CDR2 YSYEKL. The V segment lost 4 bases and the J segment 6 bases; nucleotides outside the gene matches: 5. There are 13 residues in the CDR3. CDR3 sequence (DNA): TGCGCCAGCAGCCGTGACAGGGACCATGGCTACACCTTC. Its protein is CASSRDRDHGYTF.

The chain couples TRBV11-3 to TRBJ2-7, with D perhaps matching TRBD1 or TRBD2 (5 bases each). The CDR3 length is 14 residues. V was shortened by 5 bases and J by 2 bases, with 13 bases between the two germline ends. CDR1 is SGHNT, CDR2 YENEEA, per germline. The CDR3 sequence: CASSTRDGAYEQYF. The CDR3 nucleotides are TGTGCCAGCAGCACCCGGGACGGGGCCTACGAGCAGTACTTC.

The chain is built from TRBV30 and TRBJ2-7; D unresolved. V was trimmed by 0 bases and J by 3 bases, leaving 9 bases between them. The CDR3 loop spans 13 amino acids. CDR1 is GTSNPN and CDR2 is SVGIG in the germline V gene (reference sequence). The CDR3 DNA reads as TGTGCCTGGAGTGTGGTCACGGACTACGAGCAGTACTTC. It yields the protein CAWSVVTDYEQYF.

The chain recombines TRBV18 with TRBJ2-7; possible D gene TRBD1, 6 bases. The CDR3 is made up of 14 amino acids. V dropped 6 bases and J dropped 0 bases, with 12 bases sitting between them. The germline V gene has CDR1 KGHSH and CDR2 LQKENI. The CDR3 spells CASSTGHSSYEQYF. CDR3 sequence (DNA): TGTGCCAGCTCTACGGGACACAGCTCCTACGAGCAGTACTTC.

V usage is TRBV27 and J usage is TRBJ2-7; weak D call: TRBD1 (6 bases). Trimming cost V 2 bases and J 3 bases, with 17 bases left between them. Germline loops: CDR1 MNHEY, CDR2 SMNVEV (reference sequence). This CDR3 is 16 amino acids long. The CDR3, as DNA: TGTGCCAGCAGTTTAGTCGGACAGCAGAAAAACTACGAGCAGTACTTC. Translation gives CASSLVGQQKNYEQYF.

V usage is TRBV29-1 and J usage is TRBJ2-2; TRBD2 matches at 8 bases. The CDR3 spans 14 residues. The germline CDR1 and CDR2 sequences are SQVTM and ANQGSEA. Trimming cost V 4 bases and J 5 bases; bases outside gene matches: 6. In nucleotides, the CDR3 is TGCAGCGTTGGTAGCGGGGTGGGTACCGGGGAGCTGTTTTTT. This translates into CSVGSGVGTGELFF.

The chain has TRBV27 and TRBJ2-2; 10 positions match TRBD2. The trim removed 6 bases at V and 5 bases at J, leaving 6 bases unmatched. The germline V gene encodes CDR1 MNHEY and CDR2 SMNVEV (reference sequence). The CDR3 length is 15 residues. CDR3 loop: CASRGLAKGTGELFF. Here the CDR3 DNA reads TGTGCCAGCAGGGGACTAGCGAAGGGGACCGGGGAGCTGTTTTTT.

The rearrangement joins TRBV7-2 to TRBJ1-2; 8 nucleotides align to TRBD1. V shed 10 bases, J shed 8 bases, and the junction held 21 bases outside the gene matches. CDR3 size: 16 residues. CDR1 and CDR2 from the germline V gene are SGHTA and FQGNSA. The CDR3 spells CATVMTPTGTGAGYTF. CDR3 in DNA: TGTGCCACCGTAATGACGCCGACCGGGACAGGTGCAGGCTACACCTTC.